This TCR beta chain was obtained from a study of CD8 T cells in Susac syndrome. The RNA, 0.5 to 1 ug, was put through reverse transcription using random hexamers. Via MiXCR, TCRdb re-called the immunoSEQ multiplex PCR reads, giving one row per CDR3 protein. The sample consists of 150,000 to 180,000 distinct CDR3 sequences, around 95% of them appearing once. This clonotype has only one observation. Trimming took off 0 bases at V and 12 bases at J, with 12 bases between the two ends. This CDR3 has 12 amino acids. CDR1 DFQATT and CDR2 SNEGSKA come from the germline V gene (reference sequence). The sequenced sample was CD8+ T cells from PBMCs. The receptor comes from a human donor with multiple sclerosis. J is TRBJ1-5 and V is TRBV20-1, with D hard to call. This CDR3 is CSARDQMGIQHF. The CDR3 DNA follows: TGCAGTGCTAGAGATCAGATGGGGATCCAGCATTTT.